Shown below are 17 T cell receptor beta chains from a single sample sequenced in a study of T cells in Graves' hyperthyroidism and ophthalmopathy. TCR beta CDR3 sequences were amplified from RNA transcripts. An initial round of RT-PCR targeting the TCR CDR3 relied on the HTBI primer set. TCRdb recomputed calls from the multiplex PCR reads with MiXCR, one row per CDR3 protein. The data hold almost 500,000 distinct CDR3 sequences, with approximately 22% observed a single time. The sample was blood. These receptors came from an older woman with Graves' ophthalmopathy.

This clonotype was recorded a few times. The chain has TRBV6-1 and TRBJ1-6; D not certain. Per germline, CDR1 MNHNS and CDR2 SASEGT. CDR3 length equals 15 residues. Trimming cost V 5 bases and J 7 bases, with 15 bases left between them. The CDR3 DNA sequence: TGTGCCAGCAGTTACGGCTTCATGGGGAATTCACCCCTCCACTTT. Its translation: CASSYGFMGNSPLHF.

A note on this clonotype: One end of the junction fails to match germline, which may point to a read error. The V and J genes are TRBV3-1 and TRBJ2-7; D is perhaps TRBD2 (6 bases). Germline-derived CDR1 and CDR2 are LGHDT and YNNKEL (reference sequence). The CDR3 loop spans 15 amino acids. CDR3 sequence: CASSQDRDSLYGQYF. The CDR3 nucleotides are TGTGCCAGCAGCCAAGACCGGGACTCACTCTACGGGCAGTACTTC.

The CDR3 is CAWSRLAGVTGELFF. For the CDR3, the DNA is TGTGCCTGGAGCCGCCTAGCGGGAGTAACCGGGGAGCTGTTTTTT. This chain connects TRBV30 to TRBJ2-2; TRBD2 matches 10 bases. Germline CDR1 GTSNPN, CDR2 SVGIG (reference sequence). The junction had 6 bases not matched to a gene; V was cut back by 3 bases and J by 5 bases. The CDR3 runs 15 residues.

This chain joins TRBV15 and TRBJ2-5, with a tentative D call TRBD2 (6 bases). The V gene's germline CDR1 is LNHNV and CDR2 YYDKDF (reference sequence). V dropped 7 bases and J dropped 2 bases, with 14 bases sitting between them. The CDR3 runs 14 residues. The CDR3 loop reads CATKRSGYQETQYF. In DNA form, the CDR3 reads TGTGCCACCAAGAGGAGCGGGTATCAAGAGACCCAGTACTTC.

The V and J genes are TRBV27 and TRBJ1-2; D not resolved. Germline V CDR1 and CDR2: MNHEY, SMNVEV (reference sequence). There are 15 residues in the CDR3. V lost 0 bases and J lost 8, with 16 bases in between. DNA of the CDR3: TGTGCCAGCAGTTTATCCCCGGGGTTGGTAGGGGGCTACACCTTC. It encodes CASSLSPGLVGGYTF.

A few counts support this clonotype. V usage is TRBV3-1 and J usage is TRBJ2-5, with D uncertain. The ends were cut back, 1 base at V and 5 bases at J, with 11 bases in the middle. The CDR3 length is 14 residues. CDR1 LGHDT and CDR2 YNNKEL come from the germline V gene (reference sequence). The CDR3 coding sequence is TGTGCCAGCAGCCAAGCCCTCCTGGGGGAGACCCAGTACTTC. It specifies CASSQALLGETQYF.

This clonotype appeared many times. The chain employs TRBV11-2 and TRBJ1-1; D remains ambiguous. Trimming cost V 5 bases and J 1 base, with 11 bases left between them. Germline V gene data show CDR1 as SGHAT and CDR2 as FQNNGV. CDR3 length: 14 residues. The CDR3 region is CASSPTMGNTEAFF. CDR3 in DNA: TGTGCCAGCAGCCCAACTATGGGGAACACTGAAGCTTTCTTT.

This clonotype was recorded at least ten times. This sequence joins TRBV7-3 and TRBJ2-2; D may be TRBD2 (5 bases). The V and J ends lost 5 bases and 2 bases respectively, with 18 bases between them. The length of the CDR3 is 17 residues. Germline assignment: CDR1 SGHTA and CDR2 FQGTGA. The CDR3 spells CASSPDLGSANTGELFF. The DNA of the CDR3 is TGTGCCAGCAGCCCCGACTTGGGTAGCGCTAACACCGGGGAGCTGTTTTTT.

This clonotype was seen more than once but under ten times. The V and J genes are TRBV20-1 and TRBJ2-7; D may be TRBD2 (6 bases). Trimming cost V 0 bases and J 3 bases, with 15 bases left between them. Germline CDR1 and CDR2: DFQATT and SNEGSKA (reference sequence). This CDR3 is built from 15 residues. Here the CDR3 reads CSARDGGGALYEQYF. Written as DNA, the CDR3 is TGCAGTGCTAGAGATGGAGGAGGGGCTCTCTACGAGCAGTACTTC.

The chain combines TRBV6-1 with TRBJ1-2, with D maybe TRBD1 (6 bases). Trimming removed 5 bases from V and 8 bases from J, with 12 bases in between. The CDR3 extends over 12 amino acids. CDR1 is MNHNS and CDR2 is SASEGT in the germline V gene. CDR3 amino acids: CASSLTGEGYTF. The CDR3 DNA reads as TGTGCCAGCAGTCTGACAGGAGAAGGCTACACCTTC.

This clonotype was seen only a few times. This rearrangement joins TRBV5-1 to TRBJ1-1, with TRBD1 identical over 8 bases. This CDR3 is 14 amino acids long. With 6 bases clipped from V and 0 bases from J, the junction kept 4 bases outside the gene matches. Germline lookup yields CDR1 SGHRS and CDR2 YFSETQ. CDR3: CASNSGGLNTEAFF. The CDR3 DNA follows: TGCGCCAGCAACTCAGGGGGCCTGAACACTGAAGCTTTCTTT.

This clonotype has more than one count but fewer than ten. The chain combines TRBV3-1 with TRBJ2-3; 9 nucleotides agree with TRBD2. This CDR3 region has 14 residues. CDR1 is LGHDT and CDR2 is YNNKEL in the germline V gene (reference sequence). V lost 6 bases and J lost 3; bases outside the gene matches: 4. The CDR3 DNA sequence: TGTGCCAGCAGAATAGCGGGAGTGACAGATACGCAGTATTTT. As protein: CASRIAGVTDTQYF.

This clonotype was detected many times. The genes are TRBV7-2 and TRBJ1-2, with D maybe TRBD1 (6 bases). The CDR3 is made up of 14 amino acids. Germline loops: CDR1 SGHTA, CDR2 FQGNSA. V was pared by 5 bases and J by 4 bases, with 14 bases between. The CDR3 DNA reads TGTGCCAGCAGCCCGCGGGACATAAGCTATGGCTACACCTTC. This encodes CASSPRDISYGYTF.

The chain couples TRBV29-1 to TRBJ1-2, with D possibly TRBD1 on 5 matching bases. The CDR3 is made up of 13 amino acids. Per the germline V gene, CDR1 is SQVTM and CDR2 is ANQGSEA. The germline V and J ends were trimmed by 0 bases and 6 bases, with 11 bases remaining between them. For the CDR3, the DNA is TGCAGCGTTGAAGACCCAACAGGCAATGGCTACACCTTC. It encodes CSVEDPTGNGYTF.

This clonotype was seen only a few times. The CDR3 spells CASSTRGDRVGNEQFF. The CDR3, as DNA: TGCGCCAGCAGCACCAGGGGGGACAGGGTAGGCAATGAGCAGTTCTTC. The V call is TRBV5-1, the J call TRBJ2-1; 9 bases agree with TRBD1. J lost 6 bases, V lost 4 bases, and 11 bases had no gene match. This CDR3 region has 16 residues. Germline-derived CDR1 and CDR2 are SGHRS and YFSETQ.

The V and J genes are TRBV7-3 and TRBJ2-3, with D perhaps given as TRBD1 or TRBD2 (5 bases each). Germline values: CDR1 SGHTA, CDR2 FQGTGA. This CDR3 comprises 14 residues. V was clipped by 8 bases and J by 4 bases, with 16 bases between them. The chain's CDR3 is CASSTGPTSDTQYF. CDR3 DNA sequence: TGTGCCAGCTCCACGGGACCAACATCAGATACGCAGTATTTT.

Only a few counts were recorded for this clonotype. V is TRBV20-1 and J is TRBJ2-7; 8 positions agree with TRBD2. Germline CDR1 and CDR2: DFQATT and SNEGSKA (reference sequence). This CDR3 spans 14 amino acids. J lost 3 bases, V lost 1 base, and 5 bases had no gene match. This chain's CDR3 is CSARVGRASYEQYF. The CDR3 region has the DNA TGCAGTGCTAGAGTCGGGAGGGCCAGCTACGAGCAGTACTTC.